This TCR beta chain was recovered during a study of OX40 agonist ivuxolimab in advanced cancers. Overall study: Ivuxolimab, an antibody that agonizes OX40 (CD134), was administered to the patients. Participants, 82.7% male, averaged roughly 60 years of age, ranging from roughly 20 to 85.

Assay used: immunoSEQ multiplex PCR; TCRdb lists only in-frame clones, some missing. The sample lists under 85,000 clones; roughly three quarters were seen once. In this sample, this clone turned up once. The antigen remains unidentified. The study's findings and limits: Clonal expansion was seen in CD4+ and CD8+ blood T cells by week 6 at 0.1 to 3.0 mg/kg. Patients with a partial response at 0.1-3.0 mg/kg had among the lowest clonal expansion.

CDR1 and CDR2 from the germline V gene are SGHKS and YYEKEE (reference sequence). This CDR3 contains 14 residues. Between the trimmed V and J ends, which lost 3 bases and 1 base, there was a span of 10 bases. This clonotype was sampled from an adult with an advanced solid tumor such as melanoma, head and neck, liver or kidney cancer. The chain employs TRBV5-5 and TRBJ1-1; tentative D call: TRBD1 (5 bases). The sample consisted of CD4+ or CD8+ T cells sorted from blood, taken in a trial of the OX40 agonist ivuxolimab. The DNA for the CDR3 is TGTGCCAGCAGCTCCCAGGGTACGAACACTGAAGCTTTCTTT. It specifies CASSSQGTNTEAFF. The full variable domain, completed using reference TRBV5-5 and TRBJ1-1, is DAGVTQSPTHLIKTRGQQVTLRCSPISGHKSVSWYQQVLGQGPQFIFQYYEKEERGRGNFPDRFSARQFPNYSSELNVNALLLGDSALYLCASSSQGTNTEAFFGQGTRLTVV.